This T cell receptor (beta chain) was recovered during a study of cytomegalovirus exposure and HLA in healthy donors. Findings and limits, study-wide: A few V segments could not be told apart, such as TRBV6-2 and TRBV6-3, and were left out.

Note on this clone: Its antigen is unknown.

Primers: 60 Vbeta forward and 13 Jbeta reverse. Method: immunoSEQ multiplex PCR; TCRdb's copy keeps in-frame clones and lacks some. The sample consists of about 130,000 clones, over 60% of them appearing once. This CDR3 has 16 amino acids. With 3 bases removed from V and 7 bases from J, the gap between germline ends came to 19 bases. The V gene's germline CDR1 is SGHTA and CDR2 FQGNSA. V usage is TRBV7-2 and J usage is TRBJ2-1, with D tentatively TRBD2 (7 bases). The material sequenced was PBMCs. This sequence was found in an older woman in good health and CMV-seropositive. For the CDR3, the DNA is TGTGCCAGCAGCTTTTCTAGCGGCCCAGGGGTTAATGAGCAGTTCTTC. Its protein product is CASSFSSGPGVNEQFF.